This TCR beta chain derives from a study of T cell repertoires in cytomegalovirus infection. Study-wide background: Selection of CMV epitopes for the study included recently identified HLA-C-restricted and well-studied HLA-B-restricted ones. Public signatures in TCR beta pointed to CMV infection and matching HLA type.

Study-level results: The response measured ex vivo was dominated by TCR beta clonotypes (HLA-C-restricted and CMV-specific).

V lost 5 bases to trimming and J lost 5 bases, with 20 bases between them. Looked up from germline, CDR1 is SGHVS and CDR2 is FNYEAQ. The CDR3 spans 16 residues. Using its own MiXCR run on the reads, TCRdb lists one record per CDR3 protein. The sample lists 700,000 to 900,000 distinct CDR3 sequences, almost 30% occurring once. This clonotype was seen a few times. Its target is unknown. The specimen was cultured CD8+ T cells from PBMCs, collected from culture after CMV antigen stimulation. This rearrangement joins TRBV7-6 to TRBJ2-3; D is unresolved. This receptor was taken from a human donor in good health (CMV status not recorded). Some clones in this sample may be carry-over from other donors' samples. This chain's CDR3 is CASSPLTGPTGDTQYF. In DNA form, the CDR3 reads TGTGCCAGCAGCCCCTTGACCGGGCCCACGGGAGATACGCAGTATTTT. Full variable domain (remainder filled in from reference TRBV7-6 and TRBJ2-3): GAGVSQSPRYKVTKRGQDVALRCDPISGHVSLYWYRQALGQGPEFLTYFNYEAQQDKSGLPNDRFSAERPEGSISTLTIQRTEQRDSAMYRCASSPLTGPTGDTQYFGPGTRLTVL.